Here is one T cell receptor beta chain with its context. Its antigen remains unknown. These data originate in a study of blood T cells in healthy people across ages. Study-wide points: Comparison with aged donors showed that long-lived donors had more naive CD4+ cells and higher diversity.

The authors ran a second PCR of roughly 7 to 11 cycles using a sample-barcoded 5' primer and a J-beta primer mix. TCRdb fed the 5' RACE reads into MiXCR, producing one record per CDR3 protein. Of roughly 1.6 million distinct CDR3 sequences detected, about 35% appear once; the ten largest clones hold about 11%. This TCR derives from a woman aged 25 to 45 in good health. What was sequenced was blood.

The CDR3, as DNA: TGTGCCATCAGTGGCTCCGGGACTAGCGTGATCTCCTACAATGAGCAGTTCTTC. The encoded protein is CAISGSGTSVISYNEQFF. The gene calls are TRBV10-3 and TRBJ2-1, with 10 bases identical to TRBD2. The V gene's germline CDR1 is ENHRY and CDR2 SYGVKD. V gave up 4 bases and J gave up 0 bases; unmatched junction bases: 9. CDR3 length equals 18 residues.